This is a list of T cell receptor beta chains from one sample in a study of blood T cell repertoires in COVID-19. Some clones are missing from TCRdb's copy, which holds only in-frame ones; the method was immunoSEQ multiplex PCR. Of 90,000 to 130,000 clones listed, approximately 82% are singletons. Sample: peripheral blood. These receptors all stem from a woman in her 70s with acute or convalescent COVID-19. Each CDR3 is given with its conserved first and last residue. The order of the fields is V gene, D gene, J gene, CDR3 DNA, CDR3 protein. A D gene is named only where the DNA matches it firmly.

V: TRBV23-1
D: TRBD1
J: TRBJ2-1
DNA: TGCGCCAGCAGACGGGACAGGGACTACAATGAGCAGTTCTTC
CDR3: CASRRDRDYNEQFF

V: TRBV10-3
D: TRBD1
J: TRBJ2-7
DNA: TGTGCCATCAGTTGGGACAGCTCCTACGAGCAGTACTTC
CDR3: CAISWDSSYEQYF

V: TRBV19
D: TRBD2
J: TRBJ2-1
DNA: TGTGCCAGTAGTAGTCAACTGAGCGGGAAGCAGTTCTTC
CDR3: CASSSQLSGKQFF

V: TRBV30
D: .
J: TRBJ2-1
DNA: TGTGCCTGGAGCGCTAGGTCGGGTGAGCAGTTCTTC
CDR3: CAWSARSGEQFF

V: TRBV7-3
D: TRBD2
J: TRBJ2-1
DNA: TGTGCCAGCAGTGGCGGGAGCGTGGGCAAGCAGTTCTTC
CDR3: CASSGGSVGKQFF

V: TRBV7-8
D: TRBD1
J: TRBJ1-2
DNA: TGTGCCAGCAGCATATCGACAGGGAACTTTGGCTACACCTTC
CDR3: CASSISTGNFGYTF

V: TRBV2
D: .
J: TRBJ1-2
DNA: TGTGCCAGCCGAGTTCTTTATGGCTACACCTTC
CDR3: CASRVLYGYTF

V: TRBV2
D: .
J: TRBJ1-2
DNA: TGTGCCAGCAAATCGATCGGTGGCTACACCTTC
CDR3: CASKSIGGYTF

V: TRBV7-9
D: TRBD1
J: TRBJ2-1
DNA: TGTGCCAGCAGCTTTATACCGGGACAGATTACAAATGAGCAGTTCTTC
CDR3: CASSFIPGQITNEQFF

V: TRBV4-3
D: TRBD1
J: TRBJ1-3
DNA: TGCGCCAGCAGCCAAGGGACAGGGGGCTTCTCTGGAAACACCATATATTTT
CDR3: CASSQGTGGFSGNTIYF